The following is a TCR beta chain sequence with its context. Its antigen is not known. This specimen comes from a study of response to subunit inactivated influenza vaccine. TCRdb called the RT-PCR reads again in MiXCR, with one record for every CDR3 protein. The table includes roughly 760,000 distinct CDR3 sequences, about 20% detected once. Looked up from germline, CDR1 is MDHEN and CDR2 is SYDVKM. V gave up 6 bases and J gave up 5 bases; unmatched junction bases: 12. The CDR3 length is 15 residues. Study conclusions and caveats: It was suggested by the authors that few new T cells are recruited by each seasonal influenza vaccination.

The material was PBMCs from blood, obtained 4 to 6 days after vaccination. The receptor was derived from a man aged 45-65 years who received an inactivated influenza vaccine. The V gene is TRBV28, the J gene TRBJ2-5, with 7 bases identical to TRBD1. The CDR3 protein is CASSARTGRAETQYF. The CDR3 DNA follows: TGTGCCAGCAGCGCTCGGACAGGCAGGGCTGAGACCCAGTACTTC.